A single sample gave rise to the 26 T cell receptor beta chains below, sequenced in a study of OX40 agonist ivuxolimab in advanced cancers. Profiled with immunoSEQ multiplex PCR; TCRdb holds only in-frame clones, not every one. The sample has approximately 82,000 clones, less than 90% seen once. The sequencing here drew on CD4+ or CD8+ T cells sorted from blood, taken in a trial of the OX40 agonist ivuxolimab. Receptor source: an adult with an advanced solid tumor such as melanoma, head and neck, liver or kidney cancer.

The V call is TRBV29-1, the J call TRBJ1-2; D gene ambiguous. V was clipped by 5 bases and J by 13 bases, with 20 bases between them. The CDR3 length is 12 residues. CDR1 and CDR2 from the germline V gene are SQVTM and ANQGSEA. The CDR3, as DNA: TGCAGCGTTACGAAGGCCGCCGATACCCCCACCTTC. Translation: CSVTKAADTPTF.

V and J are TRBV11-2 and TRBJ2-5, with TRBD1 identical over 7 bases. Germline CDR1 and CDR2: SGHAT and FQNNGV. Trimming cost V 2 bases and J 5 bases; bases outside gene matches: 11. This CDR3 has 16 amino acids. The CDR3 bases are TGTGCCAGCAGCTTACATCAGACAGGGCCCGGGGAGACCCAGTACTTC. Translated, it gives CASSLHQTGPGETQYF.

This clone came up a few times. The chain carries TRBV19 and TRBJ1-1; D is possibly TRBD1 (5 bases). V lost 11 bases to trimming and J lost 1 base, with 14 bases between them. In germline, CDR1 is LNHDA, CDR2 SQIVND (reference sequence). The CDR3 spans 13 residues. As DNA, the CDR3 is TGTGCCGGGTCAAGGGGCAAGAACACTGAAGCTTTCTTT. Amino acids: CAGSRGKNTEAFF.

Only a few counts were recorded for this clone. This chain joins TRBV7-2 and TRBJ2-7; a possible D gene is TRBD2 (5 bases). V was cut by 0 bases and J by 0 bases, with 12 bases left in between. Germline-derived CDR1 and CDR2 are SGHTA and FQGNSA. The CDR3 spans 16 residues. The CDR3 here is CASSLASGPISYEQYF. DNA of the CDR3: TGTGCCAGCAGCTTAGCCAGCGGCCCGATCTCCTACGAGCAGTACTTC.

This clone occurred a few times. This chain uses TRBV11-1 with TRBJ2-5; either TRBD1 or TRBD2 may supply D (5 bases each). CDR1 is SGHAT and CDR2 is FQDESV in the germline V gene (reference sequence). V was pared by 5 bases and J by 2 bases, with 21 bases between. This CDR3 has 17 residues. The CDR3 protein is CASSPRGFGTNQETQYF. The DNA for the CDR3 is TGTGCCAGCAGCCCCCGGGGCTTCGGGACCAATCAAGAGACCCAGTACTTC.

The chain links TRBV12-5 to TRBJ2-6, with D hard to call. The CDR3 consists of 15 residues. V lost 6 bases and J lost 0, with 9 bases in between. Germline CDR1 reads LGHNT; CDR2 reads FRNRAP. CDR3 coding DNA: TGTGCTAGTGGCCCTCCCGTCTCTGGGGCCAACGTCCTGACTTTC. Translated: CASGPPVSGANVLTF.

This chain joins TRBV19 and TRBJ2-5, with a weak D call TRBD1 (5 bases). This CDR3 spans 15 amino acids. Trimming left V 5 bases short and J 1 base short, with 14 bases between. Germline assignment: CDR1 LNHDA and CDR2 SQIVND (reference sequence). CDR3 nucleotides: TGTGCCAGTAGTCCCCTCCAGGGTCCCCAAGAGACCCAGTACTTC. This encodes CASSPLQGPQETQYF.

The gene calls are TRBV16 and TRBJ2-2; 7 bases align to TRBD2. Unmatched junction bases numbered 4, after V lost 2 bases and J lost 1 base. The CDR3 consists of 16 residues. Germline CDR1 and CDR2: KGHSY and FQNENV. The CDR3 protein is CASSQPLAGNTGELFF. The CDR3 DNA reads TGTGCCAGCAGCCAACCCTTAGCGGGGAACACCGGGGAGCTGTTTTTT.

The chain carries TRBV7-2 and TRBJ2-5; D is perhaps TRBD2 (6 bases). The length of the CDR3 is 14 residues. CDR1 and CDR2 from the germline V gene are SGHTA and FQGNSA. V was cut by 2 bases and J by 5 bases, with 12 bases left in between. CDR3: CASSLLGGFETQYF. The CDR3 DNA reads TGTGCCAGCAGCTTACTTGGAGGGTTCGAGACCCAGTACTTC.

In DNA, the CDR3 is TGTGCCAGCAGCTTGGACAATCAGCCCCAGCATTTT. Translating it yields CASSLDNQPQHF. The J gene is TRBJ1-5, the V gene TRBV7-2; D uncertain. V was cut by 3 bases and J by 3 bases, with 3 bases left in between. Germline V CDR1 and CDR2: SGHTA, FQGNSA. The CDR3 extends over 12 amino acids.

The chain employs TRBV7-2 and TRBJ1-6; D gene uncertain. CDR1 is SGHTA and CDR2 is FQGNSA in the germline V gene. The CDR3 is made up of 14 amino acids. V lost 4 bases to trimming and J lost 6 bases, with 10 bases between them. CDR3 loop: CASSSGNSNSPLHF. The CDR3 DNA reads TGTGCCAGCAGCTCTGGGAACAGTAATTCACCCCTCCACTTT.

The V call is TRBV7-2, the J call TRBJ2-5, with 12 bases lining up with TRBD2. The J call is doubtful: the DNA matches TRBJ2-7 better. The CDR3 sequence is 15 residues long. CDR1 SGHTA and CDR2 FQGNSA come from the germline V gene. CDR3 sequence (DNA): TGTGCCAGCAGCTTCGGACTAGCGGGGCGGTACGAGCAGTACTTC. Translating gives CASSFGLAGRYEQYF.

V and J are TRBV7-2 and TRBJ2-2; 9 nucleotides agree with TRBD2. V lost 1 base, J lost 4 bases, and 4 bases stayed unmatched. Germline CDR1 and CDR2: SGHTA and FQGNSA. The CDR3 loop spans 16 amino acids. The CDR3 sequence: CASSLVAGGPTGELFF. CDR3 in DNA: TGTGCCAGCAGCTTAGTTGCGGGGGGGCCCACCGGGGAGCTGTTTTTT.

The chain has TRBV2 and TRBJ1-4; D may be TRBD1 (6 bases). Trimming took off 8 bases at V and 6 bases at J, with 13 bases between the two ends. Germline V gene data show CDR1 as SNHLY and CDR2 as FYNNEI. The CDR3 loop spans 13 amino acids. The CDR3 sequence is CASLRTAYEKLFF. Here the CDR3 DNA reads TGTGCCAGCCTAAGGACAGCTTATGAAAAACTGTTTTTT.

The CDR3 DNA reads as TGTGCCAGCAGCTTAGCGCTGGGGGGCACGGAGACCCAGTACTTC. As protein: CASSLALGGTETQYF. This rearrangement joins TRBV7-9 to TRBJ2-5; either TRBD1 or TRBD2 may supply D (6 bases each). Germline V gives CDR1 SEHNR, CDR2 FQNEAQ (reference sequence). V was clipped by 0 bases and J by 5 bases, with 13 bases between them. The CDR3 runs to 15 residues.

The V gene is TRBV5-1, the J gene TRBJ2-4; tentative D call: TRBD1 (6 bases). The ends were cut back, 6 bases at V and 8 bases at J, with 18 bases in the middle. Germline V gene lookup returns CDR1 SGHRS and CDR2 YFSETQ. The CDR3 is 14 amino acids. The CDR3 DNA reads TGCGCCAGCAACCACGAGGGACCAGGGGACATTCAGTACTTC. Its translation: CASNHEGPGDIQYF.

This clone was seen a single time. The chain uses TRBV29-1 and TRBJ1-1; no firm D call. V was pared by 6 bases and J by 6 bases, with 14 bases between. Per germline, CDR1 SQVTM and CDR2 ANQGSEA. This CDR3 has 12 residues. CDR3 loop: CSVTPPVPEAFF. Here the CDR3 DNA reads TGCAGCGTGACCCCTCCCGTCCCTGAAGCTTTCTTT.

The chain recombines TRBV2 with TRBJ1-1; no definite D call. The germline gives CDR1 SNHLY, CDR2 FYNNEI. Trimming left V 9 bases short and J 5 bases short, with 16 bases between. CDR3 length: 13 amino acids. The CDR3 loop reads CASWGKEWTEAFF. CDR3 nucleotides: TGTGCCAGTTGGGGAAAGGAGTGGACTGAAGCTTTCTTT.

V and J are TRBV12-5 and TRBJ2-6; 7 bases line up with TRBD2. V dropped 0 bases and J dropped 1; count of bases not matched to a gene: 3. Germline CDR1 is LGHNT and CDR2 is FRNRAP. The CDR3 is 17 residues long. The CDR3: CASGLVGLRSGANVLTF. Written as DNA, the CDR3 is TGTGCTAGTGGTTTGGTGGGACTACGTTCTGGGGCCAACGTCCTGACTTTC.

This chain links TRBV6-6 with TRBJ1-6; 7 bases are shared with TRBD1. The CDR3 covers 14 residues. The ends lost 6 bases at V and 5 bases at J; junction bases unmatched: 4. Per the germline V gene, CDR1 is MNHNY and CDR2 is SVGAGI (reference sequence). The CDR3 loop is CASSRQGNNSPLHF. CDR3 coding DNA: TGTGCCAGCAGCAGACAGGGAAATAATTCACCCCTCCACTTT.

This chain uses TRBV21-1 with TRBJ2-6; the D call TRBD1 from the table was never checked on the DNA. TRBV21-1 represents a pseudogene. The CDR3 has 18 residues. CDR3 in amino acids: CASSKVGDTPSGANVLTF. The CDR3, as DNA: TGTGCCAGCAGCAAAGTGGGGGACACTCCTTCTGGGGCCAACGTCCTGACTTTC.

This chain joins TRBV5-1 and TRBJ2-3; 7 bases match TRBD1. This CDR3 is built from 18 residues. CDR1 is SGHRS and CDR2 is YFSETQ in the germline V gene. The trim removed 3 bases at V and 3 bases at J, leaving 16 bases unmatched. The CDR3 loop is CASSSQHPRQGMTDTQYF. As DNA, the CDR3 is TGCGCCAGCAGCTCCCAACATCCTAGACAGGGTATGACAGATACGCAGTATTTT.

The rearrangement joins TRBV5-6 to TRBJ2-7, with no clear D. Germline V gene lookup returns CDR1 SGHDT and CDR2 YYEEEE. The CDR3 loop spans 12 amino acids. V gave up 3 bases and J gave up 0 bases, with 4 bases separating them. CDR3 region: CASSSSSYEQYF. In nucleotides, the CDR3 is TGTGCCAGCAGCTCAAGCTCCTACGAGCAGTACTTC.

The chain uses TRBV6-6 and TRBJ1-3; D perhaps matches TRBD1 (5 bases). In germline, CDR1 is MNHNY, CDR2 SVGAGI (reference sequence). V lost 5 bases to trimming and J lost 0 bases, with 14 bases between them. This CDR3 spans 16 amino acids. CDR3 coding DNA: TGTGCCAGCAGTCCCTCGGGACCGAGCTCTGGAAACACCATATATTTT. Encoded protein: CASSPSGPSSGNTIYF.

V gene TRBV13 combines with J gene TRBJ1-1; D is unclear. Germline CDR1 is PRHDT and CDR2 is FYEKMQ (reference sequence). The CDR3 contains 13 residues. Trimming cost V 2 bases and J 6 bases, with 10 bases left between them. The CDR3 sequence: CASSLSYVSEAFF. In DNA, the CDR3 is TGTGCCAGCAGCTTAAGCTACGTGTCTGAAGCTTTCTTT.

V is TRBV5-1 and J is TRBJ1-1; D ambiguous. The CDR3 covers 13 residues. Trimming shortened V by 0 bases and J by 4 bases, and 7 bases separated the two germline ends. Germline-derived CDR1 and CDR2 are SGHRS and YFSETQ. DNA of the CDR3: TGCGCCAGCAGCTTGGCCTATGGCACTGAAGCTTTCTTT. Encoded protein: CASSLAYGTEAFF. The variable domain in full, completed from reference TRBV5-1 and TRBJ1-1, reads KAGVTQTPRYLIKTRGQQVTLSCSPISGHRSVSWYQQTPGQGLQFLFEYFSETQRNKGNFPGRFSGRQFSNSRSEMNVSTLELGDSALYLCASSLAYGTEAFFGQGTRLTVV.